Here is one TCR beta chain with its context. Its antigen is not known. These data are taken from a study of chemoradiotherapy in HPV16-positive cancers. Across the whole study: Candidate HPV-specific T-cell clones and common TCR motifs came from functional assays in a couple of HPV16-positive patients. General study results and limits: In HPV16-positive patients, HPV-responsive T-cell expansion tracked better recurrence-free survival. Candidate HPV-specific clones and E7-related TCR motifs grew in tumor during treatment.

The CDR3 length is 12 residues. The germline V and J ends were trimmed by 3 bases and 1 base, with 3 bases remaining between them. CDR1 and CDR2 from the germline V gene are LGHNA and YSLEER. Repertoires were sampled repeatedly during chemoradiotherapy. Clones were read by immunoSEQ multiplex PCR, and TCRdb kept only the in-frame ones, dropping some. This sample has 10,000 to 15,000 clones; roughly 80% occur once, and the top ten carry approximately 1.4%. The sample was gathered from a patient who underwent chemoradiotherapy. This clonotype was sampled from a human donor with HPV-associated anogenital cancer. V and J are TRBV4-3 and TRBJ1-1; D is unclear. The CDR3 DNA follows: TGCGCCAGCAGCCAGTGGAACACTGAAGCTTTCTTT. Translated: CASSQWNTEAFF.